The source of this T cell receptor beta chain is a study of T-cell reconstitution after alpha-beta-depleted transplantation in children. This clonotype was detected ten times or more. Its specificity is unknown. Unique molecular identifiers were incorporated during preparation of the TCRbeta library. TCRdb used MiXCR to reprocess the PCR reads, holding one entry per CDR3 protein. The table lists hundreds of thousands of distinct CDR3 sequences, around 7.8% of them singletons. Study results and limitations: It was newly produced T cells that mostly accounted for T-cell counts and diversity one year after transplant. Recipient T cells and thymic progenitors that survived gave rise to the high TCRbeta diversity observed at day 60 in some patients.

Trimming shortened V by 5 bases and J by 11 bases, and 10 bases separated the two germline ends. The CDR3 is 11 residues long. Germline-derived CDR1 and CDR2 are SEHNR and FQNEAQ (reference sequence). The TCR sequence derives from a male patient younger than 18 who had a stem cell transplant for acute lymphoblastic leukemia, so the T cells may come from the graft donor. The chain has TRBV7-9 and TRBJ2-1; D could derive from TRBD1 or TRBD2 (6 bases each). The sample here was PBMCs, mostly from graft donor cells, taken 180 days after TCRalphabeta/CD19-depleted stem cell transplant. The CDR3 DNA follows: TGTGCCAGCAGCGACAGGACTAAGCAGTTCTTC. It specifies CASSDRTKQFF.